This passage covers 6 T cell receptor beta chains from one sample sequenced in a study of T cell clones after liver transplantation (dated by TCRdb to between 2019 and 2020). Library creation used the immunoSEQ multiplex PCR assay. The table comes from immuneACCESS by way of TCRdb, which keeps in-frame sequences with V and J called. Part of the clones is missing from these tables; in studies checked, under half for an unresolved V gene and the rest for unknown reasons. The sample table records roughly 100,000 clones; 82% of these occur just once. The ten top clones hold over 0.75% of the sample. What the time point label conveys for this sample: pre-transplant. The sample consisted of CD4+ T cells from blood, taken before liver transplant. These receptors all stem from a human donor who received a liver transplant.

This clone has just one count. The rearrangement joins TRBV7-6 to TRBJ2-7; D remains ambiguous. The V and J ends lost 1 base and 6 bases respectively, with 19 bases between them. The CDR3 extends over 16 amino acids. From germline, CDR1 is SGHVS and CDR2 FNYEAQ. The CDR3 region is CASSLVGYANVAEQYF. As DNA, the CDR3 is TGTGCCAGCAGCTTAGTCGGGTACGCGAACGTTGCCGAGCAGTACTTC.

The V call is TRBV14, the J call TRBJ2-5; unclear D gene. Germline CDR1 is SGHDN and CDR2 is FVKESK. V dropped 3 bases and J dropped 1 base, with 3 bases sitting between them. This CDR3 has 12 residues. The CDR3 coding sequence is TGTGCCAGCAGCCAGGGCCAAGAGACCCAGTACTTC. It is translated as CASSQGQETQYF.

The DNA of the CDR3 is TGCGCCAGCACCGCGGGGGCGGGGAACACTGAAGCTTTCTTT. As protein: CASTAGAGNTEAFF. This chain joins TRBV5-1 and TRBJ1-1; tentative D call: TRBD1 (6 bases). This CDR3 contains 14 residues. With 6 bases removed from V and 1 base from J, the gap between germline ends came to 13 bases. Per the germline V gene, CDR1 is SGHRS and CDR2 is YFSETQ.

V and J are TRBV5-1 and TRBJ2-2; D is unresolved. Germline V lookup: CDR1 SGHRS, CDR2 YFSETQ. Trimming removed 3 bases from V and 3 bases from J, with 0 bases in between. The CDR3 has 11 amino acids. As DNA, the CDR3 is TGCGCCAGCAGCTACACCGGGGAGCTGTTTTTT. Protein sequence: CASSYTGELFF.

The chain recombines TRBV4-1 with TRBJ2-1; 8 bases are a match to TRBD2. Per germline, CDR1 MGHRA and CDR2 YSYEKL. The J segment lost 12 bases and the V segment lost 0 bases, leaving 1 base of the junction unmatched. The CDR3 consists of 12 residues. CDR3 DNA: TGCGCCAGCAGCCAAGACGCGGGGGGGCAGTTCTTC. It encodes CASSQDAGGQFF.

The chain combines TRBV6-1 with TRBJ2-2; D not resolved. The CDR3 spans 14 residues. V was cut by 10 bases and J by 2 bases, with 14 bases left in between. Germline CDR1 is MNHNS and CDR2 is SASEGT. Here the CDR3 reads CAISGPLNTGELFF. The CDR3 DNA is TGTGCCATCTCCGGCCCCCTCAACACCGGGGAGCTGTTTTTT.